The 5 T cell receptor beta chains given below trace back to one sample, sequenced in a study of T cell responses to AZD1222 COVID-19 vaccine. TCRdb keeps only in-frame clones here, not all; method: immunoSEQ multiplex PCR. The repertoire holds about 86,000 clones, with 78% as singletons. This specimen consisted of peripheral blood, obtained on day 0 of AZD1222 vaccination. All receptors come from an adult in good health.

J is TRBJ2-2 and V is TRBV5-5, with D possibly matching TRBD2 (5 bases). V lost 0 bases, J lost 4 bases, and 10 bases lay in between. Germline V gene sequence: CDR1 SGHKS, CDR2 YYEKEE (reference sequence). The CDR3 is 15 amino acids. CDR3 DNA sequence: TGTGCCAGCAGCTTGGGAGGACGGGGCACCGGGGAGCTGTTTTTT. This codes for CASSLGGRGTGELFF.

J is TRBJ2-1 and V is TRBV5-4; 8 bases line up with TRBD2. The V gene end was trimmed by 3 bases and the J gene end by 6 bases; junction bases not matched to a gene: 5. Germline V CDR1 and CDR2: SGHNT, YYREEE (reference sequence). The CDR3 has 14 amino acids. CDR3 in amino acids: CASSSSGSLNEQFF. CDR3 sequence (DNA): TGTGCCAGCAGCTCCAGCGGGAGCCTCAATGAGCAGTTCTTC.

This clone was detected only a few times. The chain joins TRBV5-1 to TRBJ2-5, with TRBD2 matching over 10 bases. The CDR3 has 15 amino acids. Germline values: CDR1 SGHRS, CDR2 YFSETQ. Trimming removed 1 base from V and 4 bases from J; junction bases left unmatched: 4. As DNA, the CDR3 is TGCGCCAGCAGCTTGAGCGGGAGGGGATTAGAGACCCAGTACTTC. As protein: CASSLSGRGLETQYF.

This rearrangement joins TRBV7-8 to TRBJ2-1; TRBD2 matches 15 bases. The germline V gene encodes CDR1 SGHVS and CDR2 FQNEAQ. Unmatched junction bases numbered 20, after V lost 5 bases and J lost 0 bases. The CDR3 length is 23 residues. Here the CDR3 DNA reads TGTGCCAGCAGCCCGAGAGTGGCAGAGGGGACTAGCGGGAGGCCGAGCTCCTACAATGAGCAGTTCTTC. This sequence encodes CASSPRVAEGTSGRPSSYNEQFF.

V is TRBV20-1 and J is TRBJ1-5, with TRBD1 matching 7 bases. CDR1 is DFQATT and CDR2 is SNEGSKA in the germline V gene (reference sequence). J gave up 8 bases and V 6 bases, and 4 bases lay outside the gene matches. The CDR3 sequence is 11 residues long. This chain's CDR3 is CSANRGKPQHF. The CDR3 DNA reads TGCAGTGCCAACAGGGGTAAGCCCCAGCATTTT.